This TCR beta chain was recovered during a study of T cell responses to AZD1222 COVID-19 vaccine. Study-level results: Reportedly, close to half of spike-specific TCRs are directed against unmutated variant regions. Repertoire collection took place solely once the T cell response had peaked.

Here immunoSEQ multiplex PCR was the method, and the copy in TCRdb shows in-frame clones only, minus some. Of about 110,000 clones in the sample, about 86% are singletons; the top ten hold about 3.3%. Comments on this clone: The antigen is not known.

The germline gives CDR1 SGDLS, CDR2 YYNGEE. The CDR3 consists of 18 residues. V was clipped by 3 bases and J by 1 base; unmatched bases: 10. The rearrangement uses TRBV9 and TRBJ2-6, with 7 bases fitting TRBD1. The receptor was derived from an adult in good health. The sample was peripheral blood, taken on day 0 of AZD1222 vaccination. CDR3 loop: CASSGGQVLWSGANVLTF. CDR3 coding DNA: TGTGCCAGCAGCGGAGGACAGGTCCTTTGGTCTGGGGCCAACGTCCTGACTTTC. The full variable domain, with the rest looked up from reference TRBV9 and TRBJ2-6, is DSGVTQTPKHLITATGQRVTLRCSPRSGDLSVYWYQQSLDQGLQFLIQYYNGEERAKGNILERFSAQQFPDLHSELNLSSLELGDSALYFCASSGGQVLWSGANVLTFGAGSRLTVL.